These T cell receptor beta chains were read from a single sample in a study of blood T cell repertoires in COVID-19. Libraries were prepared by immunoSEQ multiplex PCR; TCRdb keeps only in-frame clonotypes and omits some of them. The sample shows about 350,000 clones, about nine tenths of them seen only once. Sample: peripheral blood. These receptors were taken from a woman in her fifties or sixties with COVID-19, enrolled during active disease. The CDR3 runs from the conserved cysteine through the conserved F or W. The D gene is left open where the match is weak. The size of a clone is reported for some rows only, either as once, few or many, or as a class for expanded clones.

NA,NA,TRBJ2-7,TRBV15,TGTGCCACCAGCAGAGATAGGGAGCCCAACTACGAGCAGTACTTC,CATSRDREPNYEQYF
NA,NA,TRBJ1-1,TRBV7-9,TGTGCCAGCAGCTTACGCGGGGGGGCGAGCACTGAAGCTTTCTTT,CASSLRGGASTEAFF
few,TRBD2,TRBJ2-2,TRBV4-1,TGCGCCAGCAGCATACGAGCGGGGGATTCCGGGGAGCTGTTTTTT,CASSIRAGDSGELFF
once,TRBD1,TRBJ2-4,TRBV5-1,TGCGCCAGCAGCTGGACAGGGGAGGAGATGGCCAAAAACATTCAGTACTTC,CASSWTGEEMAKNIQYF
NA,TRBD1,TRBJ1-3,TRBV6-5,TGTGCCAGCAGGCCCCGAAGGGGGCAGGACACCATATATTTT,CASRPRRGQDTIYF
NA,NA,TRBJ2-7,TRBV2,TGTGCCAGCAGTGGCCGTACCACGGGACTCTACGAGCAGTACTTC,CASSGRTTGLYEQYF
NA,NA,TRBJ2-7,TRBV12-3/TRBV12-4,TGTGCCAGCAGGCAGACCCACTATACGCAGCAGTACTTC,CASRQTHYTQQYF
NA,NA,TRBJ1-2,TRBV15,TGTGCCACCAGCGCTCAGGGTTTCTATGGCTACACCTTC,CATSAQGFYGYTF
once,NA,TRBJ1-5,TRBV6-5,TGTGCCAGCAGTTACTCGGGAGGGCATAGCAATCAGCCCCAGCATTTT,CASSYSGGHSNQPQHF
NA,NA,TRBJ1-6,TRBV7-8,TGTGCCAGCAGACCCGGGGGGGACATACGCTATAATTCACCCCTCCACTTT,CASRPGGDIRYNSPLHF
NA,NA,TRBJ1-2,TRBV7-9,TGTGCCAGCAGCTTTGAGAGGGAAGCCTATGGCTACACCTTC,CASSFEREAYGYTF
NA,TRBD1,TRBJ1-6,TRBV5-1,TGCGCCAGCAGCTTGGCCGGAAAGGGGGCGATTGGTTCACCCCTCCACTTT,CASSLAGKGAIGSPLHF
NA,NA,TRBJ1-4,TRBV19,TGTGCCAGTAGTATTCCGGGAGCTAATGAAAAACTGTTTTTT,CASSIPGANEKLFF
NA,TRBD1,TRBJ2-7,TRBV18,TGTGCCAGCTCACCCACAGCCGGGACAGCGCACTACGAGCAGTACTTC,CASSPTAGTAHYEQYF
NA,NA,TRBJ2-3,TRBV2,TGTGCCGGGGGGGCGGGCACAGATACGCAGTATTTT,CAGGAGTDTQYF
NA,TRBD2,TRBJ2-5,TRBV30,TGTGCCTGGAGTGTAAAGGCGGGAGGGAGCGAGACCCAGTACTTC,CAWSVKAGGSETQYF
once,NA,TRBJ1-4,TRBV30,TGTGCCTGGAATGCGGGGGCGACCATGGCAACTAATGAAAAACTGTTTTTT,CAWNAGATMATNEKLFF